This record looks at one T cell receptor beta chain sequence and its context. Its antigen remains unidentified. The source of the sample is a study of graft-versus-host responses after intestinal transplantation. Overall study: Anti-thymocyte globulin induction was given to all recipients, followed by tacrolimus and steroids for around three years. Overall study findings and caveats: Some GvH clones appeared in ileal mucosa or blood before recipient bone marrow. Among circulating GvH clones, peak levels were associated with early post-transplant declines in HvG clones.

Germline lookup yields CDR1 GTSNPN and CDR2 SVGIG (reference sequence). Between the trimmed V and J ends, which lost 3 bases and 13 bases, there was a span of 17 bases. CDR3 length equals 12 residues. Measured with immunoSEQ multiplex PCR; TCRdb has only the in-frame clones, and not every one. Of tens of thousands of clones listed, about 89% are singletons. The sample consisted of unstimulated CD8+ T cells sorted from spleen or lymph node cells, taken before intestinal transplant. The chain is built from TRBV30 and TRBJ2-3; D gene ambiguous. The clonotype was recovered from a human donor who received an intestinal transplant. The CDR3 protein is CAWSPDLGRKYF. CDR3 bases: TGTGCCTGGAGCCCCGACCTGGGTCGGAAGTATTTT.